This is a list of T cell receptor beta chains from one sample in a study of lymphopenia after photon versus proton radiotherapy. Generated by immunoSEQ multiplex PCR, the TCRdb table keeps only in-frame clones and is missing some. Counted here are about 24,000 clones, approximately 88% occurring once; the ten biggest clones make up roughly 23%. This specimen was peripheral blood, taken from a patient treated with photon-based radiotherapy. Every receptor here comes from a man in his forties or fifties with gastric cancer. Each CDR3 is given with its conserved first and last residue. The D gene is left open where the match is weak. Clone size is not always given. Where it is, it says once, few, many or a class for expanded clones.

J gene,clone size,CDR3 length,V gene,D gene,CDR3 DNA,CDR3 protein
TRBJ1-4,once,15,TRBV6-6,.,TGTGCCAGCAGTCCAGGGGTATCAACTAATGAAAAACTGTTTTTT,CASSPGVSTNEKLFF
TRBJ1-2,.,13,TRBV28,.,TGTGCCAGCAGTTTCCTCCGGAGCTATGGCTACACCTTC,CASSFLRSYGYTF
TRBJ2-2,.,14,TRBV7-2,TRBD1,TGTGCCAGTAAAGGACAGGGGGCGTCCGGGGAGCTGTTTTTT,CASKGQGASGELFF
TRBJ1-5,.,14,TRBV19,.,TGTGCCAGTACTACGACAGGAGGACTATCACCCCAGCATTTT,CASTTTGGLSPQHF
TRBJ2-1,.,15,TRBV30,TRBD2,TGTGCCTGGAGTAGCATTAGCGGGGGGGCTTATGAGCAGTTCTTC,CAWSSISGGAYEQFF
TRBJ2-3,.,16,TRBV18,.,TGTGCCAGCTCACCAGAGGTTCCTACAAGCACAGATACGCAGTATTTT,CASSPEVPTSTDTQYF
TRBJ2-7,.,16,TRBV27,TRBD1,TGTGCCAGCAGTCCGGACTGGACAGGCCCTGCCTACGAGCAGTACTTC,CASSPDWTGPAYEQYF
TRBJ2-7,.,11,TRBV7-8,.,TGTGCCAGCAGCTTAGTCTACGAGCAGTACTTC,CASSLVYEQYF
TRBJ1-5,.,14,TRBV18,.,TGTGCCAGCTCACCTTCGACCAGCAATCAGCCCCAGCATTTT,CASSPSTSNQPQHF
TRBJ2-1,.,15,TRBV5-1,TRBD1,TGCGCCAGCAGCTTGGTGTCAGGGGGCTTGGATGAGCAGTTCTTC,CASSLVSGGLDEQFF
TRBJ1-1,.,13,TRBV18,.,TGTGCCAGCTCACCACGGATGAACACTGAAGCTTTCTTT,CASSPRMNTEAFF
TRBJ1-5,.,15,TRBV15,.,TGTGCCACCAGCAGAGATCTTGGGCAGGGGCAGCCCCAGCATTTT,CATSRDLGQGQPQHF
TRBJ2-7,.,13,TRBV21-1,.,TGTGCCAGCAGCAATCCTCCCATCTACGAGCAGTACTTC,CASSNPPIYEQYF
TRBJ1-6,.,20,TRBV4-3,.,TGCGCCAGCAGCCAAGAAAGGTTGGCTCAGGGGACCAATTATAATTCACCCCTCCACTTT,CASSQERLAQGTNYNSPLHF
TRBJ2-3,.,16,TRBV18,TRBD1,TGTGCCAGCTCAGCCTACCGGGACAGGAGGACAGATACGCAGTATTTT,CASSAYRDRRTDTQYF
TRBJ2-3,.,16,TRBV6-5,.,TGTGCCAGCAGTTACCCCAGGGAAGGGGGGACAGATACGCAGTATTTT,CASSYPREGGTDTQYF
TRBJ1-4,.,14,TRBV5-6,TRBD1,TGTGCCAGCAGCTTCACAGGGGTCAAGGAAAAACTGTTTTTT,CASSFTGVKEKLFF
TRBJ2-7,.,12,TRBV30,.,TGTGCCTGGAGTGTACGCTCCTCCGAGCAGTACTTC,CAWSVRSSEQYF
TRBJ2-5,.,15,TRBV7-2,TRBD1,TGTGCCAGCAGCTTAGGAGACAGGGACCAAGAGACCCAGTACTTC,CASSLGDRDQETQYF
TRBJ1-1,once,14,TRBV5-4,.,TGTGCCAGCAGCTTGGTAGGGGCGGGGACTGAAGCTTTCTTT,CASSLVGAGTEAFF
TRBJ1-2,.,16,TRBV19,.,TGTGCCAGTAGTATAGAGCTCGTGACAGTCTATTATGGCTACACCTTC,CASSIELVTVYYGYTF
TRBJ1-6,.,14,TRBV9,.,TGTGCCAGCAGGGGGGAGGCGTGGGATTCACCCCTCCACTTT,CASRGEAWDSPLHF
TRBJ2-5,.,13,TRBV2,.,TGTGCCAGCAGTTCGAGGGGGCAAGAGACCCAGTACTTC,CASSSRGQETQYF
TRBJ2-5,.,15,TRBV7-2,TRBD1,TGTGCCAGCAGCTCGTGGGGACAGGGCGGGGAGACCCAGTACTTC,CASSSWGQGGETQYF
TRBJ1-5,.,14,TRBV19,TRBD1,TGTGCCAGTAGTATGGGGACAGATCATCAGCCCCAGCATTTT,CASSMGTDHQPQHF
TRBJ2-7,.,11,TRBV12-5,.,TGTGCTAGTGGAGCGTCCTACGAGCAGTACTTC,CASGASYEQYF
TRBJ2-4,.,15,TRBV7-2,TRBD2,TGTGCCAGCAGCTCCTACACAAGACTAGCCAACATTCAGTACTTC,CASSSYTRLANIQYF
TRBJ2-5,.,16,TRBV11-2,.,TGTGCCAGCAGCTTAGGTAGACGGACGATCCAAGAGACCCAGTACTTC,CASSLGRRTIQETQYF
TRBJ2-2,.,14,TRBV6-1,.,TGTGCCAGCAGAGGGGGGTATAATACCGGGGAGCTGTTTTTT,CASRGGYNTGELFF
TRBJ1-5,.,14,TRBV12-5,.,TGTGCTAGTGGTTTGGCGGGGTGGTTACAGCCCCAGCATTTT,CASGLAGWLQPQHF
TRBJ1-6,few,15,TRBV4-3,.,TGCGCCAGCAGCCAAGGTCGGGGGTGGAATTCACCCCTCCACTTT,CASSQGRGWNSPLHF
TRBJ1-4,.,14,TRBV29-1,.,TGCAGCGTTGAAGGGGCAGGTAGTAATGAAAAACTGTTTTTT,CSVEGAGSNEKLFF
TRBJ2-1,once,16,TRBV7-3,TRBD2,TGTGCCAGCAGCTTAACCCCTAGCGGGGGGACGAGTGAGCAGTTCTTC,CASSLTPSGGTSEQFF
TRBJ2-7,.,14,TRBV6-5,.,TGTGCCAGCAGTCTAGGGGGGTACTCCTACGAGCAGTACTTC,CASSLGGYSYEQYF
TRBJ1-1,.,17,TRBV5-8,.,TGTGCCAGCAGCTCGGGGGTATCAGGGGAACGGTACACTGAAGCTTTCTTT,CASSSGVSGERYTEAFF
TRBJ1-1,few,15,TRBV5-6,.,TGTGCCAGCAGCCCCAGGGGATTCATGAACACTGAAGCTTTCTTT,CASSPRGFMNTEAFF
TRBJ1-5,.,15,TRBV30,.,TGTGCCTGGAGTGTACAGGATATGGCCCGACAGCCCCAGCATTTT,CAWSVQDMARQPQHF
TRBJ2-4,.,13,TRBV9,.,TGTGCCAGCAGCGTAGTGTGGGACACGCTACAGTACTTC,CASSVVWDTLQYF
TRBJ1-6,few,12,TRBV25-1,.,TGTGCCAGCAGTGAGGGGAATTCACCCCTCCACTTT,CASSEGNSPLHF
TRBJ2-2,.,15,TRBV11-3,TRBD1,TGTGCCAGCAGCTTAGGGACAGGGGGCACCGGGGAGCTGTTTTTT,CASSLGTGGTGELFF
TRBJ2-5,.,14,TRBV4-3,.,TGCGCCAGCAGCCAAGATCGCAGCCAAGAGACCCAGTACTTC,CASSQDRSQETQYF
TRBJ2-1,.,13,TRBV6-1,.,TGTGCCAGCACCATACAACGGTTCAATGAGCAGTTCTTC,CASTIQRFNEQFF
TRBJ2-3,few,13,TRBV4-2,.,TGTGCCAGCAGCCAAGGAAGGGCAGATACGCAGTATTTT,CASSQGRADTQYF
TRBJ1-1,.,11,TRBV19,.,TGTGCCAGTCTGCGGAACACTGAAGCTTTCTTT,CASLRNTEAFF
TRBJ2-5,.,15,TRBV5-5,.,TGTGCCAGCAGCGGACCCTCGGGGGCCGACGAGACCCAGTACTTC,CASSGPSGADETQYF
TRBJ1-5,.,15,TRBV27,TRBD1,TGTGCCAGCAGTTTACAGACAGGGCGAAATCAGCCCCAGCATTTT,CASSLQTGRNQPQHF
TRBJ1-2,.,14,TRBV27,TRBD1,TGTGCCAGCAGTTTCGGCAGGGGAGGGGGCGGCTACACCTTC,CASSFGRGGGGYTF
TRBJ2-1,.,16,TRBV27,TRBD2,TGTGCCAGCAGTCCACCGGGACTAGCTATAAACAATGAGCAGTTCTTC,CASSPPGLAINNEQFF
TRBJ2-3,.,14,TRBV25-1,.,TGTGCCAGCAGTGAATGGGGGGGCACAGATACGCAGTATTTT,CASSEWGGTDTQYF
TRBJ2-2,.,13,TRBV30,.,TGTGCCTGGAGTGTACCCGGTGGCGGGGAGCTGTTTTTT,CAWSVPGGGELFF
TRBJ2-6,few,15,TRBV7-2,.,TGTGCCAGCAGCCCGTACTTCTCTGGGGCCAACGTCCTGACTTTC,CASSPYFSGANVLTF